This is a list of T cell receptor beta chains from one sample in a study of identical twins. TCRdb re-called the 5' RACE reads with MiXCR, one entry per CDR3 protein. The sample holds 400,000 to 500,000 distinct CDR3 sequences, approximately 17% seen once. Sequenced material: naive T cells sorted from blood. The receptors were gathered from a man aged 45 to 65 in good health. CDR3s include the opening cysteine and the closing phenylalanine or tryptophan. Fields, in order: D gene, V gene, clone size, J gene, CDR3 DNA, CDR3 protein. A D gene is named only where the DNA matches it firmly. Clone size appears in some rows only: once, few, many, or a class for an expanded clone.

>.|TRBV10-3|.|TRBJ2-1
TGTGCCATCAGTGCTGAACAGGCTGAGCAGTTCTTC
CAISAEQAEQFF
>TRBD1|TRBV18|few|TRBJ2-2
TGTGCCAGCTCACCGATGGACAGGGGCCTTCTGTCCGGGGAGCTGTTTTTT
CASSPMDRGLLSGELFF
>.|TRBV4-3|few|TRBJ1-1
TGCGCCAGCAGCCAAGATTCCAGGGGAGCCACTGAAGCTTTCTTT
CASSQDSRGATEAFF
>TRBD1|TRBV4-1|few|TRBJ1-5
TGCGCCAGCAGCCAAGAACAGGGGAATCAGCCCCAGCATTTT
CASSQEQGNQPQHF
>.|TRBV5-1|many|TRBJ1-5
TGCGCCAGCAGCTTCCCGGGGGAACTCCAGCCCCAGCATTTT
CASSFPGELQPQHF
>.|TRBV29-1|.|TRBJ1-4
TGCAGCGTTGCGGGGGTCGGAAATGAAAAACTGTTTTTT
CSVAGVGNEKLFF
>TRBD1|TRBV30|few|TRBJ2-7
TGTGCCTGGTCCGGGACAGGGACTAAAAACTCCTACGAGCAGTACTTC
CAWSGTGTKNSYEQYF
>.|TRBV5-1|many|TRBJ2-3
TGTGCCAGCAGTCCGGGACTCAACACAGATACGCAGTATTTT
CASSPGLNTDTQYF
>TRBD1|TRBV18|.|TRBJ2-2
TGTGCCAGCTCCCAAATGGGACAGATGAACACCGGGGAGCTGTTTTTT
CASSQMGQMNTGELFF
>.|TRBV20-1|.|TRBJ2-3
TGCAGTGCTAGGTCCCTTCAGGCGGCTGTCACAGATACGCAGTATTTT
CSARSLQAAVTDTQYF
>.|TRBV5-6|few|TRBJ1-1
TGTGCCAGCAGCCCCCGGCCAGGGCCATCGAGGACTGAAGCTTTCTTT
CASSPRPGPSRTEAFF
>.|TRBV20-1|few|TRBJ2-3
TGCAGTGCTAGAGGCCACGACGGGGTACTGGATACGCAGTATTTT
CSARGHDGVLDTQYF
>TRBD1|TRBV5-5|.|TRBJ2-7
TGTGCCAGCAGCCCTAGTGACAGGGGTCCATGGTACGAGCAGTACTTC
CASSPSDRGPWYEQYF
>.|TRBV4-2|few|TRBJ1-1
TGTGCCAGCAGCCAAGCGGCTCAGGGGAGGGAAGCTTTCTTT
CASSQAAQGREAFF
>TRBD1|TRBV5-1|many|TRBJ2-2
TGCGCCAGCCGCCCTGGACAGGGCGTCGGGGAGCTGTTTTTT
CASRPGQGVGELFF
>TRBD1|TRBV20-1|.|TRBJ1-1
TGCAGTGCACACGACAGGGACACTGAAGCTTTCTTT
CSAHDRDTEAFF
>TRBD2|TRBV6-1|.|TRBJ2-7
TGTGCCAGCAGTCGGGGACTATGGGCTGGCGAGCAGTACTTC
CASSRGLWAGEQYF
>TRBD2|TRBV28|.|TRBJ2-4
TGTGCCAGCAGTTTGCACCCCTTCTGGGGGGGTTTTACCAAAAACATTCAGTACTTC
CASSLHPFWGGFTKNIQYF
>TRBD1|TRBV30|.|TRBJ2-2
TGTGCCCAAAAGACAGGGTGGGACACCGGGGAGCTGTTTTTT
CAQKTGWDTGELFF
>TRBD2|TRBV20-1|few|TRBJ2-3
TGCAGTGCTAGAGCCCTCGGGACTAGCGTCGGTAACACAGATACGCAGTATTTT
CSARALGTSVGNTDTQYF